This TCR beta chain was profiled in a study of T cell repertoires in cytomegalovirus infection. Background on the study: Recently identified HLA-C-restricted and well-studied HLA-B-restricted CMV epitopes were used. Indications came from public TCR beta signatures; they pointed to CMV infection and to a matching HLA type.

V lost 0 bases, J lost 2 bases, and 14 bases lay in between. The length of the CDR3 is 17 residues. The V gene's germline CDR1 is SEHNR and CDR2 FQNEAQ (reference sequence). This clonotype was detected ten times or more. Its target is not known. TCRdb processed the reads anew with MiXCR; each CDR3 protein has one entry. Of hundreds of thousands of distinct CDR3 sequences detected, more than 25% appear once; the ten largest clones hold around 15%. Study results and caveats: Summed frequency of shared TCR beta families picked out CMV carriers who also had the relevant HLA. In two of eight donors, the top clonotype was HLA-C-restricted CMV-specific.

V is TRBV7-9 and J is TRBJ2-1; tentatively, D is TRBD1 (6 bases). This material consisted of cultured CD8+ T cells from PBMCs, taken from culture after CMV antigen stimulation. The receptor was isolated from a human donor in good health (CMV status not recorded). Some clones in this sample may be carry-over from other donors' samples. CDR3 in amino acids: CASSLALRQGTYNEQFF. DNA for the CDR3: TGTGCCAGCAGCTTAGCGCTAAGGCAGGGGACCTACAATGAGCAGTTCTTC.